The 8 T cell receptor beta chains below all came from one sample that was sequenced in a study of metastatic and nonmetastatic thyroid tumors. Thyroid surgery took place with no prior treatment in any patient. TCRdb re-called clones from the PCR reads using MiXCR. Here the sample spans around 36,000 clones, 29% being singletons. Sequencing input: blood. The source of these receptors is a female donor with papillary thyroid cancer or a benign thyroid nodule (not recorded which). Some clones in this sample may be carry-over from other donors' samples.

This chain connects TRBV20-1 to TRBJ2-1, with 14 bases aligning to TRBD2. This CDR3 has 15 amino acids. Germline V gives CDR1 DFQATT, CDR2 SNEGSKA (reference sequence). V lost 5 bases to trimming and J lost 8 bases; unmatched junction nucleotides: 8. The CDR3 DNA reads TGCAGTGCTGATAACGGACTAGCGGGAGGCGATGAGCAGTTCTTC. This translates into CSADNGLAGGDEQFF.

The chain joins TRBV20-1 to TRBJ2-3; 9 bases line up with TRBD2. The CDR3 consists of 16 residues. V was pared by 3 bases and J by 0 bases, with 7 bases of the junction left unmatched. In germline, CDR1 is DFQATT, CDR2 SNEGSKA (reference sequence). The CDR3 spells CSARSPSGTSTDTQYF. CDR3 sequence (DNA): TGCAGTGCTAGGAGCCCTAGCGGGACTAGCACAGATACGCAGTATTTT.

The rearrangement uses TRBV20-1 and TRBJ1-1; unclear D gene. Germline V lookup: CDR1 DFQATT, CDR2 SNEGSKA (reference sequence). Trimming cost V 0 bases and J 11 bases, with 13 bases left between them. The CDR3 spans 12 residues. In nucleotides, the CDR3 is TGCAGTGCTAGAGAGAAGGGTGAAGGGGCTTTCTTT. Translated: CSAREKGEGAFF.

This clone was seen at least ten times. Different DNA sequences within this sample yield the same CDR3. This sequence joins TRBV6-4 and TRBJ2-1; 9 bases fit TRBD1. Trimming removed 4 bases from V and 8 bases from J; junction bases left unmatched: 12. The germline CDR1 and CDR2 sequences are MRHNA and SNTAGT. The CDR3 totals 16 residues. CDR3 coding DNA: TGTGCCAGCAGTGTCCTCGGACAGGGGATATTTTATGAGCAGTTCTTC. Translating it yields CASSVLGQGIFYEQFF.

The chain employs TRBV6-4 and TRBJ1-2; tentative D call: TRBD1 (6 bases). Germline CDR1 and CDR2: MRHNA and SNTAGT. The V end lost 7 bases, the J end lost 6 bases, and 15 bases lay between the germline ends. This CDR3 region has 13 residues. CDR3 in amino acids: CASTAQGQDGYTF. For the CDR3, the DNA is TGTGCCAGCACCGCCCAGGGGCAGGATGGCTACACCTTC.

The gene calls are TRBV9 and TRBJ2-1; TRBD1 might be the D (6 bases). The V and J ends lost 0 bases and 4 bases respectively, with 20 bases between them. Germline values: CDR1 SGDLS, CDR2 YYNGEE. This CDR3 comprises 18 residues. For the CDR3, the DNA is TGTGCCAGCAGCGTAGCGGGTACGGTGGCAGGGGTGTACAATGAGCAGTTCTTC. Protein product: CASSVAGTVAGVYNEQFF.

This chain joins TRBV3-1 and TRBJ1-6, with 9 bases aligning to TRBD1. With 6 bases clipped from V and 8 bases from J, the junction kept 5 bases outside the gene matches. Per the germline V gene, CDR1 is LGHDT and CDR2 is YNNKEL (reference sequence). This CDR3 is 14 amino acids long. As DNA, the CDR3 is TGTGCCAGCAGACAACAGGGGGCCGATTCACCCCTCCACTTT. This sequence encodes CASRQQGADSPLHF.

The table lists this clone with many counts. The CDR3 here is CASSGTSGRALAQFF. The CDR3 DNA is TGTGCCAGCAGCGGGACTAGCGGGAGGGCCCTTGCGCAGTTCTTC. The chain couples TRBV14 to TRBJ2-1, with 16 bases aligning to TRBD2. The CDR3 loop spans 15 amino acids. V dropped 5 bases and J dropped 12; count of bases not matched to a gene: 7. The germline V gene encodes CDR1 SGHDN and CDR2 FVKESK.